The TCR beta chain under discussion was sequenced for a study of beta chain features in type 1 diabetes. The study's findings and limits: Patients and controls would be equally affected if PCR favored shorter templates.

Sorting with CD45RO/CCR7/CD25/CD127/CD95/CD27 yielded naive, central memory, regulatory and stem-like memory CD4+ cells. The study reverse transcribed the entire isolated RNA, so it sequenced expressed TCRB transcripts. Libraries were prepared by immunoSEQ multiplex PCR; TCRdb keeps only in-frame clonotypes and omits some of them. Among 900,000 or so clones listed, roughly a sixth were seen once. To note about this clone: The antigen is undetermined.

CDR1 and CDR2 from the germline V gene are SGHRS and YFSETQ. The CDR3 covers 16 residues. V was trimmed by 3 bases and J by 3 bases, leaving 16 bases between them. The source is a young woman in good health. The specimen sequenced was naive CD4+ T cells from blood. This chain joins TRBV5-1 and TRBJ2-1; D is ambiguous. The CDR3 here is CASSSPQAYDYNEQFF. CDR3 coding DNA: TGCGCCAGCAGCTCCCCTCAGGCATATGACTACAATGAGCAGTTCTTC.